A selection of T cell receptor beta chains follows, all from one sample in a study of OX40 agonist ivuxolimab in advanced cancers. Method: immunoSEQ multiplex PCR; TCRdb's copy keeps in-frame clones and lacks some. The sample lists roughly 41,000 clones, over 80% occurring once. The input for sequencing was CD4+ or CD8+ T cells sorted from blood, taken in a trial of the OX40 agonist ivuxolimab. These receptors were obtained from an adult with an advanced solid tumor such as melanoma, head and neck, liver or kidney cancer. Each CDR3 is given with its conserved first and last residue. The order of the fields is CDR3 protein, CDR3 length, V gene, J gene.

CDR3: CASSADSYGYTF
length: 12
V: TRBV16
J: TRBJ1-2

CDR3: CASSRGTGAKNIQYF
length: 15
V: TRBV5-6
J: TRBJ2-4

CDR3: CASTDQSSGNTIYF
length: 14
V: TRBV5-1
J: TRBJ1-3

CDR3: CASSGTGLSNQPQHF
length: 15
V: TRBV19
J: TRBJ1-5

CDR3: CASSFFRPDTQYF
length: 13
V: TRBV11-2
J: TRBJ2-3

CDR3: CASNGGRATYEQYF
length: 14
V: TRBV6-1
J: TRBJ2-7

CDR3: CASSESRAVEPDTQYF
length: 16
V: TRBV10-1
J: TRBJ2-3

CDR3: CASSRVSGGTGELFF
length: 15
V: TRBV10-1
J: TRBJ2-2

CDR3: CASSFPHGDGYGYTF
length: 15
V: TRBV28
J: TRBJ1-2

CDR3: CASSDPGQGNNEQFF
length: 15
V: TRBV6-1
J: TRBJ2-1

CDR3: CASRAQGWSTDTQYF
length: 15
V: TRBV6-1
J: TRBJ2-3

CDR3: CASTPGGEETQYF
length: 13
V: TRBV6-4
J: TRBJ2-5

CDR3: CASSASGTGGNNEQFF
length: 16
V: TRBV11-1
J: TRBJ2-1